The 21 T cell receptor beta chains given below trace back to one sample, sequenced in a study of vaccination effects on CD4 cells after COVID-19. At the end of over 8 days of culture, CD4+ T cells were isolated. Each person got two doses of an mRNA SARS-CoV-2 vaccine, BNT162b2 or mRNA-1273. Antigens for these TCRs are unknown. Sequencing was performed with immunoSEQ multiplex PCR; in TCRdb, only in-frame clones are kept and a portion is missing. The sample carries more than 60,000 clones, over 70% recorded once. The sample in question was CD4+ T cells from PBMCs cultured without peptide, obtained after COVID-19 vaccination. The receptor set was obtained from a human donor who received a COVID-19 vaccine.

This clone has more than one count but fewer than ten. The rearrangement joins TRBV5-4 to TRBJ1-2; 9 nucleotides line up with TRBD1. V trimming: 4 bases; J trimming: 4 bases; junction bases outside the gene matches: 2. CDR3 size: 13 residues. In germline, CDR1 is SGHNT, CDR2 YYREEE (reference sequence). The DNA of the CDR3 is TGTGCCAGCAGCGGGACAGGGACCTATGGCTACACCTTC. Its translation: CASSGTGTYGYTF.

The CDR3 here is CASSLVLGQDYEQYV. The CDR3 bases are TGTGCCAGCAGCTTGGTATTGGGACAGGACTACGAGCAGTACGTC. The J gene is TRBJ2-7, the V gene TRBV5-5; 8 bases line up with TRBD1. CDR1 and CDR2 (germline): SGHKS, YYEKEE (reference sequence). The CDR3 extends over 15 amino acids. V trimming: 0 bases; J trimming: 3 bases; junction bases outside the gene matches: 5.

The chain recombines TRBV27 with TRBJ1-1; D perhaps matches TRBD1 (5 bases). CDR3 size: 14 residues. The V end lost 7 bases, the J end lost 3 bases, and 15 bases lay between the germline ends. Germline V lookup: CDR1 MNHEY, CDR2 SMNVEV (reference sequence). As DNA, the CDR3 is TGTGCCAGCATGCGGTGGGACGGATACACTGAAGCTTTCTTT. Translated: CASMRWDGYTEAFF.

Here the CDR3 DNA reads TGTGCCAGCAGTGAAGAGGAGTTGAGGGGAACAGACTATGGCTACACCTTC. It encodes CASSEEELRGTDYGYTF. This sequence joins TRBV6-1 and TRBJ1-2; a weak D match, TRBD1 (5 bases). The germline V gene encodes CDR1 MNHNS and CDR2 SASEGT. V lost 1 base, J lost 3 bases, and 18 bases lay in between. The CDR3 covers 17 residues.

V usage is TRBV6-5 and J usage is TRBJ1-2; weak D call: TRBD1 (5 bases). CDR1 and CDR2 from the germline V gene are MNHEY and SVGAGI. The CDR3 contains 15 residues. V gave up 7 bases and J gave up 2 bases, with 17 bases separating them. The CDR3 coding sequence is TGTGCCAGCAAACATCCGGGACGGGAGAACTATGGCTACACCTTC. It encodes CASKHPGRENYGYTF.

The genes are TRBV18 and TRBJ1-2; 7 bases agree with TRBD1. Germline V gives CDR1 KGHSH, CDR2 LQKENI. The CDR3 has 13 residues. The V segment lost 3 bases and the J segment 6 bases; nucleotides outside the gene matches: 4. This CDR3 reads CASSPTGMDGYTF. In DNA form, the CDR3 reads TGTGCCAGCTCACCGACAGGGATGGATGGCTACACCTTC.

The chain has TRBV19 and TRBJ1-1; D perhaps matches TRBD1 (6 bases). The CDR3 is 14 residues long. Germline lookup yields CDR1 LNHDA and CDR2 SQIVND (reference sequence). V gave up 6 bases and J gave up 1 base, with 12 bases separating them. The CDR3 DNA sequence: TGTGCCAGTAGCCACGGGGGCGGGAACACTGAAGCTTTCTTT. This translates into CASSHGGGNTEAFF.

This clone was seen a few times. The rearrangement joins TRBV6-2 or TRBV6-3 to TRBJ2-5; D is unclear. Trimming cost V 5 bases and J 7 bases, with 20 bases left between them. Germline values: CDR1 MNHEY, CDR2 SVGEGT. This CDR3 has 15 amino acids. This CDR3 is CASSPAYSRVGTQYF. The DNA for the CDR3 is TGTGCCAGCAGTCCCGCGTACAGCCGGGTAGGGACCCAGTACTTC.

This sequence joins TRBV7-9 and TRBJ2-7; D uncertain. This CDR3 has 14 residues. Germline V gene data show CDR1 as SEHNR and CDR2 as FQNEAQ (reference sequence). V lost 1 base, J lost 3 bases, and 10 bases lay in between. The CDR3, as DNA: TGTGCCAGCAGCTTAGTGCGGAGAATCTACGAGCAGTACGTC. This encodes CASSLVRRIYEQYV.

This clone showed up just a few times. The genes are TRBV6-5 and TRBJ1-1; no reliable D call. The V end was cut by 5 bases, the J end by 4 bases, with 8 bases between. The CDR3 is 12 residues long. CDR1 and CDR2 (germline): MNHEY, SVGAGI. The DNA of the CDR3 is TGTGCCAGCAGTAGACACGGCACTGAAGCTTTCTTT. It yields the protein CASSRHGTEAFF.

The rearrangement links TRBV9 to TRBJ2-5; a possible D gene is TRBD2 (6 bases). Germline V lookup: CDR1 SGDLS, CDR2 YYNGEE. Trimming stripped 0 bases from V and 0 bases from J, with 6 bases between. The CDR3 runs to 14 residues. The CDR3 nucleotides are TGTGCCAGCAGCGTAGGGACTAACCAAGAGACCCAGTACTTC. It translates to CASSVGTNQETQYF.

V gene TRBV4-1 combines with J gene TRBJ2-4; 8 bases line up with TRBD2. The J segment lost 6 bases and the V segment lost 3 bases, leaving 13 bases of the junction unmatched. The germline CDR1 and CDR2 sequences are MGHRA and YSYEKL. The CDR3 extends over 17 amino acids. CDR3 sequence (DNA): TGCGCCAGCAGCCAGAGGTCGACGGGGGGGAGCCTAAACATTCAGTACTTC. Translated: CASSQRSTGGSLNIQYF.

V gene TRBV19 combines with J gene TRBJ2-6, with D uncertain. Germline assignment: CDR1 LNHDA and CDR2 SQIVND (reference sequence). The CDR3 totals 15 residues. V dropped 5 bases and J dropped 0 bases, with 8 bases sitting between them. CDR3 nucleotide sequence: TGTGCCAGTAGTCCGCTAAGCTCTGGGGCCAACGTCCTGACTTTC. Its protein is CASSPLSSGANVLTF. The complete variable domain, with remaining parts taken from reference TRBV19 and TRBJ2-6, reads DGGITQSPKYLFRKEGQNVTLSCEQNLNHDAMYWYRQDPGQGLRLIYYSQIVNDFQKGDIAEGYSVSREKKESFPLTVTSAQKNPTAFYLCASSPLSSGANVLTFGAGSRLTVL.

The chain recombines TRBV11-2 with TRBJ2-5; D possibly matches TRBD1 or TRBD2 (5 bases each). This CDR3 is built from 14 residues. The germline CDR1 and CDR2 sequences are SGHAT and FQNNGV. V was clipped by 3 bases and J by 9 bases, with 17 bases between them. CDR3 DNA: TGTGCCAGCAGCTTGGACGGGGCAGTAGGGGCCCAGTACTTC. It specifies CASSLDGAVGAQYF.

The chain joins TRBV5-5 to TRBJ1-3; TRBD1 might be the D (5 bases). CDR1 is SGHKS, CDR2 YYEKEE, per germline (reference sequence). V was pared by 2 bases and J by 2 bases, with 8 bases between. The CDR3 sequence is 14 residues long. The CDR3 DNA is TGTGCCAGCAGCTTCGGGGGGGCTGGAAACACCATATATTTT. This gives the protein CASSFGGAGNTIYF.

This chain connects TRBV6-5 to TRBJ1-1, with 7 bases matching TRBD1. The CDR3 spans 13 residues. The V segment lost 4 bases and the J segment 6 bases; nucleotides outside the gene matches: 5. Looked up from germline, CDR1 is MNHEY and CDR2 is SVGAGI. CDR3 region: CASSLTGTAEAFF. In nucleotides, the CDR3 is TGTGCCAGCAGTTTGACAGGGACGGCTGAAGCTTTCTTT.

CDR3 protein: CASSLQGGSTDTQYF. CDR3 DNA: TGTGCCAGCAGCTTACAGGGGGGAAGCACAGATACGCAGTATTTT. This chain joins TRBV7-3 and TRBJ2-3, with D possibly TRBD1 on 7 matching bases. The CDR3 is made up of 15 amino acids. CDR1 is SGHTA and CDR2 is FQGTGA in the germline V gene. The V gene lost 2 bases and the J gene lost 0 bases, with 9 bases spanning the gap.

V and J are TRBV3-1 (or the pseudogene TRBV3-2) and TRBJ1-5, with 12 bases aligning to TRBD1. CDR3 length: 18 amino acids. The germline CDR1 and CDR2 sequences are LGHDT and YNNKEL (reference sequence). V trimming: 2 bases; J trimming: 6 bases; junction bases outside the gene matches: 11. CDR3 protein: CASSQTGTGGWSSQPQHF. CDR3 DNA: TGTGCCAGCAGCCAAACCGGGACAGGGGGCTGGAGTAGTCAGCCCCAGCATTTT.

V gene TRBV24-1 combines with J gene TRBJ1-4; a weak D match, TRBD1 (5 bases). Per the germline V gene, CDR1 is KGHDR and CDR2 is SFDVKD. Deletions cut 2 bases from V and 7 bases from J, with 16 bases between. The CDR3 totals 16 residues. CDR3 DNA: TGTGCCACCAGTGATTCCCTACTCGATGGGGGTGAAAAACTGTTTTTT. Encoded protein: CATSDSLLDGGEKLFF.

V and J are TRBV6-5 and TRBJ1-2; no reliable D call. CDR1 and CDR2 (germline): MNHEY, SVGAGI. The V and J ends lost 2 bases and 4 bases respectively, with 8 bases between them. This CDR3 is built from 13 residues. The CDR3 nucleotides are TGTGCCAGCAGTTACGGGCAGAGCTATGGCTACACCTTC. This translates into CASSYGQSYGYTF.

The genes are TRBV3-1 (or the pseudogene TRBV3-2) and TRBJ2-7; TRBD2 matches 7 bases. CDR1 and CDR2 from the germline V gene are LGHDT and YNNKEL (reference sequence). J gave up 4 bases and V 0 bases, and 3 bases lay outside the gene matches. The CDR3 is 14 amino acids. The chain's CDR3 is CASSQDGRAYEQYV. The CDR3 DNA reads TGTGCCAGCAGCCAAGATGGGAGGGCTTACGAGCAGTACGTC.